Sequencing of this T cell receptor beta chain was carried out in a study of blood T cell repertoires in COVID-19. Study context: From the United States, Italy and Spain came samples of acute and convalescent COVID-19. Sources were T cells, B-cell-depleted T cells, or PBMCs; the material itself was cDNA or gDNA.

Here immunoSEQ multiplex PCR was the method, and the copy in TCRdb shows in-frame clones only, minus some. The sample includes about 36,000 clones, about 85% seen only once; the top ten take around an eighth. CDR3 length equals 18 residues. From germline, CDR1 is LGHNA and CDR2 YSLEER. V lost 3 bases and J 0 bases, leaving 18 bases between the germline ends. The gene calls are TRBV4-3 and TRBJ1-5; D perhaps matches TRBD1 (5 bases). Sequenced sample: peripheral blood. The source is a human donor in a cohort sampled during active COVID-19. The DNA of the CDR3 is TGCGCCAGCAGCCAGGGGCTTGGGGCAGGGTATAGCAATCAGCCCCAGCATTTT. It translates to CASSQGLGAGYSNQPQHF.